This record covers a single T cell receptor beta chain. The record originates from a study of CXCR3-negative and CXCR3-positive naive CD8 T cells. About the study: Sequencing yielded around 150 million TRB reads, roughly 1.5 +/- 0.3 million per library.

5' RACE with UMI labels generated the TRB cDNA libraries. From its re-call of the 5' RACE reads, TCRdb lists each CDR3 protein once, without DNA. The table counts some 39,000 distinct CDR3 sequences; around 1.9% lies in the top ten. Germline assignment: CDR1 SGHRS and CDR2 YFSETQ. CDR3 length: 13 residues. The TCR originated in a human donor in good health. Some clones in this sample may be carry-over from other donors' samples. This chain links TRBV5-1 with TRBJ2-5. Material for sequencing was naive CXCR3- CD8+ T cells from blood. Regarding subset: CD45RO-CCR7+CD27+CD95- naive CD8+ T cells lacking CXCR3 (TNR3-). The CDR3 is CASSWTLQETQYF.